These 28 T cell receptor beta chains share one sample of origin, sequenced in a study of PD-1 blockade in classical Hodgkin lymphoma. Documented time point: newly diagnosed, previously untreated cHL patient sample. CD4+ T cells were purified from thawed PBMCs by magnetic negative selection. The method was immunoSEQ multiplex PCR; TCRdb's version includes in-frame clones alone and lacks a portion of them. The sample has 15,000 to 25,000 clones, approximately 82% seen once; the top ten hold approximately 1.3%. The sample consisted of CD4+ T cells from blood. The receptors originated from a human donor with classical Hodgkin lymphoma.

The chain combines TRBV6-6 with TRBJ2-5; TRBD1 is a possible D gene (5 bases). Germline loops: CDR1 MNHNY, CDR2 SVGAGI (reference sequence). The V gene lost 4 bases and the J gene lost 11 bases, with 14 bases spanning the gap. This CDR3 has 12 residues. In DNA, the CDR3 is TGTGCCAGCAGTTGGGATCGGGCAGGGCAGTACTTC. Encoded protein: CASSWDRAGQYF.

This clone was recorded once. The chain carries TRBV5-1 and TRBJ2-7; D is unclear. The CDR3 runs to 11 residues. V was cut by 0 bases and J by 7 bases, with 5 bases left in between. Germline lookup yields CDR1 SGHRS and CDR2 YFSETQ. The chain's CDR3 is CASSLEGEQYF. CDR3 in DNA: TGCGCCAGCAGCTTGGAAGGTGAGCAGTACTTC.

The genes are TRBV28 and TRBJ2-1; unclear D gene. The CDR3 totals 17 residues. CDR1 MDHEN and CDR2 SYDVKM come from the germline V gene. V was pared by 3 bases and J by 9 bases, with 24 bases between. The CDR3 nucleotides are TGTGCCAGCAGTTTTCCCCTAGGGTTACAGTTCCAGGTTGAGCAGTTCTTC. It encodes CASSFPLGLQFQVEQFF.

The rearrangement uses TRBV19 and TRBJ2-3; 11 nucleotides agree with TRBD2. The germline CDR1 and CDR2 sequences are LNHDA and SQIVND (reference sequence). The trim removed 4 bases at V and 0 bases at J, leaving 0 bases unmatched. This CDR3 is 15 amino acids long. This chain's CDR3 is CASSRLAGSTDTQYF. The CDR3 DNA reads as TGTGCCAGTAGTAGACTAGCGGGAAGCACAGATACGCAGTATTTT.

A single count supports this clone. This chain uses TRBV6-5 with TRBJ2-7; TRBD1 aligns across 7 bases. The CDR3 totals 13 residues. V gave up 4 bases and J gave up 4 bases; unmatched junction bases: 4. Germline CDR1 reads MNHEY; CDR2 reads SVGAGI. The CDR3: CASSWTGLYEQYF. CDR3 coding DNA: TGTGCCAGCAGTTGGACAGGCTTATACGAGCAGTACTTC.

In this sample, this clone turned up once. The chain has TRBV6-1 and TRBJ2-2; 9 positions match TRBD1. With V trimmed by 8 bases and J by 6 bases, 7 bases remained unmatched. Germline V CDR1 and CDR2: MNHNS, SASEGT. The CDR3 spans 14 residues. The CDR3 here is CASGDRAGSGELFF. The CDR3 region has the DNA TGTGCCAGCGGGGACAGGGCTGGGTCCGGGGAGCTGTTTTTT.

The chain links TRBV6-6 to TRBJ1-4; 8 positions match TRBD1. Germline CDR1 reads MNHNY; CDR2 reads SVGAGI (reference sequence). The length of the CDR3 is 14 residues. The J segment lost 4 bases and the V segment lost 4 bases, leaving 2 bases of the junction unmatched. As DNA, the CDR3 is TGTGCCAGCAGTTCACAGGGGGTTAATGAAAAACTGTTTTTT. It codes for CASSSQGVNEKLFF.

This sequence joins TRBV25-1 and TRBJ2-7; tentative D call: TRBD2 (6 bases). The CDR3 is made up of 13 amino acids. The V and J ends lost 6 bases and 5 bases respectively, with 14 bases between them. The germline gives CDR1 MGHDK, CDR2 SYGVNS. The CDR3 is CASSPAGSHEQYF. The CDR3 region has the DNA TGTGCCAGCAGCCCAGCGGGTTCCCACGAGCAGTACTTC.

This clone has just a few counts. The gene calls are TRBV5-1 and TRBJ2-1; no firm D call. V dropped 3 bases and J dropped 5 bases, with 12 bases sitting between them. The CDR3 sequence is 14 residues long. CDR1 and CDR2 from the germline V gene are SGHRS and YFSETQ. The CDR3 DNA reads as TGCGCCAGCAGCTCCTATAGGAGCGACAATGAGCAGTTCTTC. Protein: CASSSYRSDNEQFF. Complete variable domain (other parts from reference TRBV5-1 and TRBJ2-1): KAGVTQTPRYLIKTRGQQVTLSCSPISGHRSVSWYQQTPGQGLQFLFEYFSETQRNKGNFPGRFSGRQFSNSRSEMNVSTLELGDSALYLCASSSYRSDNEQFFGPGTRLTVL.

The chain joins TRBV6-5 to TRBJ2-7, with 9 bases lining up with TRBD1. V was pared by 4 bases and J by 5 bases, with 6 bases of the junction left unmatched. CDR1 MNHEY and CDR2 SVGAGI come from the germline V gene. The CDR3 is 14 residues long. The CDR3 bases are TGTGCCAGCAGTTTAATCACAGGGGGCCACGAGCAGTACTTC. It specifies CASSLITGGHEQYF.

This clone came up a few times. The chain carries TRBV12-1 and TRBJ2-2. TRBV12-1 is termed a pseudogene. The CDR3 has 14 residues. In DNA, the CDR3 is TGTGCCAGCAGCCCTATTGGCTTGCCCGGGGAGCTGTTTTTT. It specifies CASSPIGLPGELFF.

V gene TRBV6-1 combines with J gene TRBJ2-3; D not resolved. CDR3 size: 14 residues. Per the germline V gene, CDR1 is MNHNS and CDR2 is SASEGT. V was pared by 3 bases and J by 0 bases, with 7 bases between. The DNA of the CDR3 is TGTGCCAGCAGTGACCGGCGGAGCACAGATACGCAGTATTTT. Protein sequence: CASSDRRSTDTQYF.

The genes are TRBV5-1 and TRBJ2-1; 10 positions match TRBD2. V lost 3 bases, J lost 5 bases, and 5 bases stayed unmatched. Germline CDR1 reads SGHRS; CDR2 reads YFSETQ. This CDR3 has 15 amino acids. The CDR3 DNA reads as TGCGCCAGCAGCTCGGTTCTAGCGGGAGACAATGAGCAGTTCTTC. Encoded protein: CASSSVLAGDNEQFF. The complete variable domain, with remaining parts taken from reference TRBV5-1 and TRBJ2-1, reads KAGVTQTPRYLIKTRGQQVTLSCSPISGHRSVSWYQQTPGQGLQFLFEYFSETQRNKGNFPGRFSGRQFSNSRSEMNVSTLELGDSALYLCASSSVLAGDNEQFFGPGTRLTVL.

This rearrangement joins TRBV18 to TRBJ2-1; 7 bases are shared with TRBD1. The CDR3 consists of 16 residues. The V and J ends lost 2 bases and 3 bases, in that order; junction bases with no gene match: 7. Germline CDR1 and CDR2: KGHSH and LQKENI. As DNA, the CDR3 is TGTGCCAGCTCACCAACGGGACAGTTGAACTACAATGAGCAGTTCTTC. It is translated as CASSPTGQLNYNEQFF.

Notes on this clone: This sample also contains other DNA sequences that code for the same CDR3. The V call is TRBV27, the J call TRBJ2-7; D call uncertain. The CDR3 length is 11 residues. V lost 4 bases, J lost 3 bases, and 4 bases lay in between. Germline-derived CDR1 and CDR2 are MNHEY and SMNVEV (reference sequence). The CDR3 nucleotides are TGTGCCAGCAGTTCCTACTACGAGCAGTACTTC. Amino acid sequence: CASSSYYEQYF.

The CDR3 loop is CASRDLGFGTSFFSGELFF. The DNA for the CDR3 is TGCGCCAGCAGAGATCTAGGTTTCGGGACTAGCTTCTTTTCCGGGGAGCTGTTTTTT. J is TRBJ2-2 and V is TRBV5-1; 9 nucleotides align to TRBD2. Germline CDR1 reads SGHRS; CDR2 reads YFSETQ. V lost 5 bases and J lost 6; bases outside the gene matches: 20. The CDR3 loop spans 19 amino acids.

V gene TRBV18 combines with J gene TRBJ2-7; TRBD2 aligns across 8 bases. Germline V gene lookup returns CDR1 KGHSH and CDR2 LQKENI. V dropped 6 bases and J dropped 3; count of bases not matched to a gene: 16. The CDR3 sequence is 17 residues long. The CDR3 DNA reads TGTGCCAGCTCTCTTCGGGAGGGGGAAGGAGCGTTCTACGAGCAGTACTTC. It is translated as CASSLREGEGAFYEQYF. Full variable domain (rest looked up from reference TRBV18 and TRBJ2-7): NAGVMQNPRHLVRRRGQEARLRCSPMKGHSHVYWYRQLPEEGLKFMVYLQKENIIDESGMPKERFSAEFPKEGPSILRIQQVVRGDSAAYFCASSLREGEGAFYEQYFGPGTRLTVT.

The J gene is TRBJ1-2, the V gene TRBV29-1; TRBD1 is a possible D gene (6 bases). This CDR3 region has 12 residues. Trimming cost V 3 bases and J 4 bases, with 9 bases left between them. From germline, CDR1 is SQVTM and CDR2 ANQGSEA. CDR3 bases: TGCAGCGTTGAGGGGGGCTCCTATGGCTACACCTTC. This codes for CSVEGGSYGYTF. The full variable domain, in which reference TRBV29-1 and TRBJ1-2 provide the parts outside the CDR3, is SAVISQKPSRDICQRGTSLTIQCQVDSQVTMMFWYRQQPGQSLTLIATANQGSEATYESGFVIDKFPISRPNLTFSTLTVSNMSPEDSSIYLCSVEGGSYGYTFGSGTRLTVV.

This clone was found a few times. The chain has TRBV5-4 and TRBJ2-4; perhaps D is TRBD1 or TRBD2 (6 bases each). Trimming removed 4 bases from V and 6 bases from J, with 17 bases in between. The V gene's germline CDR1 is SGHNT and CDR2 YYREEE (reference sequence). The CDR3 spans 15 residues. This chain's CDR3 is CASSQSPRGGNIQYF. CDR3 DNA: TGTGCCAGCAGCCAATCCCCCAGGGGAGGAAACATTCAGTACTTC. The whole variable domain, remainder taken from reference TRBV5-4 and TRBJ2-4, is ETGVTQSPTHLIKTRGQQVTLRCSSQSGHNTVSWYQQALGQGPQFIFQYYREEENGRGNFPPRFSGLQFPNYSSELNVNALELDDSALYLCASSQSPRGGNIQYFGAGTRLSVL.

The CDR3 sequence: CASTLGAGLRYEQYF. The CDR3 bases are TGTGCCAGCACCCTGGGGGCCGGGCTTCGGTACGAGCAGTACTTC. This chain joins TRBV28 and TRBJ2-7; D is perhaps TRBD1 (6 bases). The V and J ends lost 7 bases and 4 bases respectively, with 20 bases between them. This CDR3 is built from 15 residues. Germline assignment: CDR1 MDHEN and CDR2 SYDVKM.

This clone showed up just a few times. J is TRBJ1-2 and V is TRBV29-1, with a possible D match to TRBD1 (6 bases). Trimming pared 6 bases from V and 8 bases from J, leaving 13 bases between. Germline V CDR1 and CDR2: SQVTM, ANQGSEA. CDR3 length: 11 amino acids. Here the CDR3 DNA reads TGCAGCGTGAGTACCAGGGGCGGCTACACCTTC. As protein: CSVSTRGGYTF.

The chain is built from TRBV6-6 and TRBJ2-7; perhaps D is TRBD1 or TRBD2 (5 bases each). Germline V gene data show CDR1 as MNHNY and CDR2 as SVGAGI (reference sequence). With 6 bases removed from V and 0 bases from J, the gap between germline ends came to 12 bases. The CDR3 is 14 residues long. CDR3 in amino acids: CASRTTGASYEQYF. As DNA, the CDR3 is TGTGCCAGCAGAACTACCGGGGCCTCCTACGAGCAGTACTTC.

V and J are TRBV5-1 and TRBJ2-3; no clear D. Germline V gene lookup returns CDR1 SGHRS and CDR2 YFSETQ. Trimming stripped 1 base from V and 2 bases from J, with 5 bases between. This CDR3 region has 13 residues. CDR3 loop: CASSLPSTDTQYF. The CDR3 DNA sequence: TGCGCCAGCAGCTTGCCCTCCACAGATACGCAGTATTTT.

The chain employs TRBV6-1 and TRBJ2-3, with D perhaps matching TRBD2 (5 bases). The CDR3 length is 13 residues. Germline V gene data show CDR1 as MNHNS and CDR2 as SASEGT. With 7 bases removed from V and 2 bases from J, the gap between germline ends came to 10 bases. The CDR3 loop reads CASISSATDTQYF. In nucleotides, the CDR3 is TGTGCCAGCATTAGTAGCGCCACAGATACGCAGTATTTT.

The chain joins TRBV29-1 to TRBJ2-5, with D possibly TRBD1 on 6 matching bases. V lost 4 bases, J lost 2 bases, and 20 bases lay in between. The germline V gene encodes CDR1 SQVTM and CDR2 ANQGSEA. This CDR3 is built from 16 residues. CDR3 sequence (DNA): TGCAGCGTTGTGGCCCCCCTCGACAGGAGTCAAGAGACCCAGTACTTC. It codes for CSVVAPLDRSQETQYF.

The rearrangement links TRBV19 to TRBJ2-1; 13 bases are a match to TRBD2. V was clipped by 6 bases and J by 10 bases; unmatched bases: 9. Germline values: CDR1 LNHDA, CDR2 SQIVND (reference sequence). The CDR3 runs to 15 residues. The DNA of the CDR3 is TGTGCCAGTAGATGGGGACTAGCGGGGCCCGGGGAGCAGTTCTTC. Amino acid sequence: CASRWGLAGPGEQFF.

The CDR3 region is CASRLAGIQETQYF. CDR3 bases: TGTGCCAGCAGACTAGCGGGAATTCAAGAGACCCAGTACTTC. The chain couples TRBV28 to TRBJ2-5; TRBD2 matches at 10 bases. CDR1 is MDHEN and CDR2 is SYDVKM in the germline V gene. Trimming cost V 6 bases and J 2 bases; bases outside gene matches: 3. The CDR3 contains 14 residues.

This clone has more than one count but fewer than ten. This chain connects TRBV25-1 to TRBJ1-3, with no clear D. Germline V gene sequence: CDR1 MGHDK, CDR2 SYGVNS. The V end was cut by 6 bases, the J end by 0 bases, with 9 bases between. The CDR3 totals 14 residues. CDR3 bases: TGTGCCAGCAGCGAGGCTGGCTCTGGAAACACCATATATTTT. Its translation: CASSEAGSGNTIYF.